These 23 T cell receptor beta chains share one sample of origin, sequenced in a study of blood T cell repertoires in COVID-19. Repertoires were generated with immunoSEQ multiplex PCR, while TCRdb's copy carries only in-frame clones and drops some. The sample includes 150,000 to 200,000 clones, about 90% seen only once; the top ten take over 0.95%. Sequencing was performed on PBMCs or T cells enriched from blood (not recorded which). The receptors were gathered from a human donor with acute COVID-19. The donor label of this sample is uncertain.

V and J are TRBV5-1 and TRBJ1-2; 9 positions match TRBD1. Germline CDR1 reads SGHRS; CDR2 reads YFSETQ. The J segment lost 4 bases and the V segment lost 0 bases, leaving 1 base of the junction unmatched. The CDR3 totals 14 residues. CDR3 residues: CASSLGTGAYGYTF. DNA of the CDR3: TGCGCCAGCAGCTTGGGGACAGGGGCCTATGGCTACACCTTC.

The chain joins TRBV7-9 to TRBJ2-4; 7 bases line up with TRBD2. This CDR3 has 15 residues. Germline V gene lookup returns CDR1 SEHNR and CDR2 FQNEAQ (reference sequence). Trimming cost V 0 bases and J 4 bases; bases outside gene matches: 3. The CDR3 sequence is CASSLASGWKNIQYF. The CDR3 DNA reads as TGTGCCAGCAGCTTAGCTAGCGGGTGGAAAAACATTCAGTACTTC. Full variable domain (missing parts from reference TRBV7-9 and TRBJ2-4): DTGVSQNPRHKITKRGQNVTFRCDPISEHNRLYWYRQTLGQGPEFLTYFQNEAQLEKSRLLSDRFSAERPKGSFSTLEIQRTEQGDSAMYLCASSLASGWKNIQYFGAGTRLSVL.

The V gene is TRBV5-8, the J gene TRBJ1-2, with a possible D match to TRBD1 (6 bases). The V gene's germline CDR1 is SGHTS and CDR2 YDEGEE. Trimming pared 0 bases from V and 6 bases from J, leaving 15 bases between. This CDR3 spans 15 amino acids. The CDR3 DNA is TGTGCCAGCAGCTTGGAACTCGGGGGGCGCCATGGCTACACCTTC. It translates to CASSLELGGRHGYTF.

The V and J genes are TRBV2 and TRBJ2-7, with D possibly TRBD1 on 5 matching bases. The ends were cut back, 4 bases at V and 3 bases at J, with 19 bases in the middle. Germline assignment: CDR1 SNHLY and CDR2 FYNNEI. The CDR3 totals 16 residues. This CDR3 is CASSGQFLQLYYEQYF. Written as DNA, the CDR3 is TGTGCCAGCAGTGGACAGTTTCTCCAACTTTACTACGAGCAGTACTTC.

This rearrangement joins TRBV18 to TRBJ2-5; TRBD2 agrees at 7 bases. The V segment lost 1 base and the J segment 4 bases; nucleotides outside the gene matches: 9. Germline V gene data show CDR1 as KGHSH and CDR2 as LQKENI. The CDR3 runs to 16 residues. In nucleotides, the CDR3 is TGTGCCAGCTCACCACAGAGTGCGGGGGTGGTAGAGACCCAGTACTTC. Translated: CASSPQSAGVVETQYF.

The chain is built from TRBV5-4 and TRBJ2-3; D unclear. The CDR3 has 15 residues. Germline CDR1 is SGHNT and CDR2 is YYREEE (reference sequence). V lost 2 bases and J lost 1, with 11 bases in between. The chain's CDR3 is CASSLIVVGTDTQYF. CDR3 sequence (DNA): TGTGCCAGCAGCTTAATTGTAGTTGGCACAGATACGCAGTATTTT.

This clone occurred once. The DNA for the CDR3 is TGTGCCAGCAGCTCTCTAGCGGGGGGGCTTTCATCTGGGGCCAACGTCCTGACTTTC. Encoded protein: CASSSLAGGLSSGANVLTF. The chain carries TRBV7-9 and TRBJ2-6, with 12 bases matching TRBD2. Looked up from germline, CDR1 is SEHNR and CDR2 is FQNEAQ (reference sequence). The CDR3 runs 19 residues. J was trimmed by 1 base and V by 4 bases; bases with no gene match: 8. Based on the CDR3 plus reference TRBV7-9 and TRBJ2-6, the full variable domain is DTGVSQNPRHKITKRGQNVTFRCDPISEHNRLYWYRQTLGQGPEFLTYFQNEAQLEKSRLLSDRFSAERPKGSFSTLEIQRTEQGDSAMYLCASSSLAGGLSSGANVLTFGAGSRLTVL.

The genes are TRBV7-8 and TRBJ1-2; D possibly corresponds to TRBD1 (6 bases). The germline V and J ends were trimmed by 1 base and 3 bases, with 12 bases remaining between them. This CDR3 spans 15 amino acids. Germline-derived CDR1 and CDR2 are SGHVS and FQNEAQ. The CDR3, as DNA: TGTGCCAGCAGCTTAGGCAGGGGCGGCCACTATGGCTACACCTTC. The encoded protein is CASSLGRGGHYGYTF.

For the CDR3, the DNA is TGCGCCAGCAGCTCATGGACACTTGAAAAACTGTTTTTT. This codes for CASSSWTLEKLFF. The gene calls are TRBV4-1 and TRBJ1-4, with D perhaps matching TRBD1 (5 bases). This CDR3 region has 13 residues. The V and J ends lost 5 bases and 7 bases respectively, with 11 bases between them. CDR1 is MGHRA and CDR2 is YSYEKL in the germline V gene.

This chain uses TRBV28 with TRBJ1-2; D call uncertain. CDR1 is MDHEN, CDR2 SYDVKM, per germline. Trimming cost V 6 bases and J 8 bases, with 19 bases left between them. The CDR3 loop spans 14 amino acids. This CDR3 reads CASSPPGKRRGYTF. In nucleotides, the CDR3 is TGTGCCAGCAGCCCCCCGGGGAAACGACGGGGCTACACCTTC.

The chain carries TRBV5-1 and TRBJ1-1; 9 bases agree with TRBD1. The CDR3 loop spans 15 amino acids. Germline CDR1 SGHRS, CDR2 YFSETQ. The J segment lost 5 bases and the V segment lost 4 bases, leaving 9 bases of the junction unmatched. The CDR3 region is CASSPQGARITEAFF. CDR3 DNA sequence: TGCGCCAGCAGCCCACAGGGGGCGCGGATAACTGAAGCTTTCTTT.

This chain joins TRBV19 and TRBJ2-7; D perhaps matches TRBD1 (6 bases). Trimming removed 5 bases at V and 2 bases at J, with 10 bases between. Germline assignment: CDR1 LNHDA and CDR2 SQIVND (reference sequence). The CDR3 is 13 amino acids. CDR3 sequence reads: CASSLNRAYEQYF. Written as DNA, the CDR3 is TGTGCCAGTAGTCTAAACAGGGCCTACGAGCAGTACTTC.

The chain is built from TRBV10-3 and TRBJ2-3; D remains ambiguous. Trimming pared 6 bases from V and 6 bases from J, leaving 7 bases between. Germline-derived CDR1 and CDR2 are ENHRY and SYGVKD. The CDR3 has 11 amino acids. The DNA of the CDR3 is TGTGCCATCAGGACTCTTGATACGCAGTATTTT. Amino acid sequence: CAIRTLDTQYF.

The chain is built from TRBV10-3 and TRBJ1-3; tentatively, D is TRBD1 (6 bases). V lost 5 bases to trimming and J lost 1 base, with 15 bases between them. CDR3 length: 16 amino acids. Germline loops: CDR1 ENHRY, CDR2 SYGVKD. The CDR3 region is CAISPNIDRSGNTIYF. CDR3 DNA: TGTGCCATCAGTCCAAACATTGACAGGTCTGGAAACACCATATATTTT.

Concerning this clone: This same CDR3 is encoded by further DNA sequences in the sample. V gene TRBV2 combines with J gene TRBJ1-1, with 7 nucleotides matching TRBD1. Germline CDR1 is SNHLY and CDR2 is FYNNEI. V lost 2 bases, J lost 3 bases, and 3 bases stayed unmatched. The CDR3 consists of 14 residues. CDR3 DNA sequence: TGTGCCAGCAGTGAACAGGGGGGAGACACTGAAGCTTTCTTT. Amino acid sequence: CASSEQGGDTEAFF.

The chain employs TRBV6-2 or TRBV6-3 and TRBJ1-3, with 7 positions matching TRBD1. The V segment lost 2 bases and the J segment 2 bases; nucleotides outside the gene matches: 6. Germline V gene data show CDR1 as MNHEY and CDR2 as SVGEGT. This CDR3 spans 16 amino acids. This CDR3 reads CASSYGGTATGNTIYF. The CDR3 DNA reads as TGTGCCAGCAGTTACGGTGGGACAGCAACTGGAAACACCATATATTTT.

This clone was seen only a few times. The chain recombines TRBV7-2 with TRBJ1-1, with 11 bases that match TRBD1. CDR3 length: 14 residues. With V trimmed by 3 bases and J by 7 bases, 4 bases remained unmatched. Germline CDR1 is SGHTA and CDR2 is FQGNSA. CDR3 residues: CASSFRDRGSEAFF. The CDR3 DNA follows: TGTGCCAGCAGCTTCCGGGACAGGGGGAGTGAAGCTTTCTTT. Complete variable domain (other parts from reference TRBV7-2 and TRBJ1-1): GAGVSQSPSNKVTEKGKDVELRCDPISGHTALYWYRQSLGQGLEFLIYFQGNSAPDKSGLPSDRFSAERTGGSVSTLTIQRTQQEDSAVYLCASSFRDRGSEAFFGQGTRLTVV.

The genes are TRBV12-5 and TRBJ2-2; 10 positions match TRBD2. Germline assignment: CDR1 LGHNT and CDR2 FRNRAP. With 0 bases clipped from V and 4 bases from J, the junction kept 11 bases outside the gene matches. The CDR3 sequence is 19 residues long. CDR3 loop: CASGLVRRAGGLVTGELFF. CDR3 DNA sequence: TGTGCTAGTGGTTTGGTACGGCGAGCGGGGGGGCTGGTCACCGGGGAGCTGTTTTTT.

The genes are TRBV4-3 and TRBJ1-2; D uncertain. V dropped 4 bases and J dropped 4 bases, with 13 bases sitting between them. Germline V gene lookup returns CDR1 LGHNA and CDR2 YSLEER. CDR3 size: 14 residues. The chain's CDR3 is CASSRGPRGYGYTF. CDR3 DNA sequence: TGCGCCAGCAGCCGCGGGCCAAGAGGCTATGGCTACACCTTC.

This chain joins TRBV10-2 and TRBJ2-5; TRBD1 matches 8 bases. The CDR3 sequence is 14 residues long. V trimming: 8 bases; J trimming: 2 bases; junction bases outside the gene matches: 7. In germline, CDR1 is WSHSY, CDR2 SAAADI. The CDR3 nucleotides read TGCGCCAGCGCCCAGGGGGCTTATCAAGAGACCCAGTACTTC. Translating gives CASAQGAYQETQYF.

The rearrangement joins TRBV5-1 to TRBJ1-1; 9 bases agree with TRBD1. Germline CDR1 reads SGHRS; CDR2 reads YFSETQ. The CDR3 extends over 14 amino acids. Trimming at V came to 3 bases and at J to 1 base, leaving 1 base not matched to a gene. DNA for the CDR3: TGCGCCAGCAGCTGGGGACAGGGGAACACTGAAGCTTTCTTT. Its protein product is CASSWGQGNTEAFF.

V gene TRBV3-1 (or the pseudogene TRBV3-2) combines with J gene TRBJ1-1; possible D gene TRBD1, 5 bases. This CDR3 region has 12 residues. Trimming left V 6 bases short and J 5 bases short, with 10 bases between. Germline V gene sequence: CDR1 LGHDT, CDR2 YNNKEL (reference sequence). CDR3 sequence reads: CASSGGETEAFF. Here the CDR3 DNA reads TGTGCCAGCAGTGGGGGGGAGACTGAAGCTTTCTTT.

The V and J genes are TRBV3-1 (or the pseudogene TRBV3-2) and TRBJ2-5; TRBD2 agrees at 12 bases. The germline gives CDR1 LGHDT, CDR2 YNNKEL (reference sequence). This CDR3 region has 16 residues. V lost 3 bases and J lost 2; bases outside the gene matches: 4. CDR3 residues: CASSHRLAGVQETQYF. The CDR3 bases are TGTGCCAGCAGCCACCGACTAGCGGGGGTACAAGAGACCCAGTACTTC.